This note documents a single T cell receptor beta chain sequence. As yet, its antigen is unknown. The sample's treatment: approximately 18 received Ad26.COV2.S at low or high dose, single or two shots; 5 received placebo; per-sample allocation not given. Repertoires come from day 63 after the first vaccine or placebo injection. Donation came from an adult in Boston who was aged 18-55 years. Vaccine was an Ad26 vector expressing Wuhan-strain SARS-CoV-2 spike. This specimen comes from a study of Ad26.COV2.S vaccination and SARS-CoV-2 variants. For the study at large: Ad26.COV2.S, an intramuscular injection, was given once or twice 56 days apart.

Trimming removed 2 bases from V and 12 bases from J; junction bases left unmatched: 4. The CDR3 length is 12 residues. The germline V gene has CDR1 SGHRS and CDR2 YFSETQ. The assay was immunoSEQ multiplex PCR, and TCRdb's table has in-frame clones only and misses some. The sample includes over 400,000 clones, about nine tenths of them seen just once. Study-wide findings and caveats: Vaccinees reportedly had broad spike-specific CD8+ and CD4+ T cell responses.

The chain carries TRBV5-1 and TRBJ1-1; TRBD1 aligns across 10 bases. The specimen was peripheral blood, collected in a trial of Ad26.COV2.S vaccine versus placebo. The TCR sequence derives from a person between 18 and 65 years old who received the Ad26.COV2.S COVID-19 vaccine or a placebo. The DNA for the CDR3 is TGCGCCAGCAGCTTAGGACAGGGGGTGCCTTTCTTT. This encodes CASSLGQGVPFF.